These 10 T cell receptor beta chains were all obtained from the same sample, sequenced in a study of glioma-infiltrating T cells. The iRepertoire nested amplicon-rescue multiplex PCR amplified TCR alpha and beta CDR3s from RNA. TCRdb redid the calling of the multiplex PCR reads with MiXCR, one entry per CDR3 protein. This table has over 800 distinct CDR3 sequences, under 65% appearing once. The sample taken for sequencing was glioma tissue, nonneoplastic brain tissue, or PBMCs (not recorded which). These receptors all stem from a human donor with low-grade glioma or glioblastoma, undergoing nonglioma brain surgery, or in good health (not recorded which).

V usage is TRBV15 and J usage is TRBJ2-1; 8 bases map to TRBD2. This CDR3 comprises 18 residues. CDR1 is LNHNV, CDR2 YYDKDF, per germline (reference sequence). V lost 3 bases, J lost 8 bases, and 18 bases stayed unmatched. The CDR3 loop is CATSRGLRTSRPFDEQFF. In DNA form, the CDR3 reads TGTGCCACCAGCAGGGGTCTAAGGACTAGCCGACCCTTCGATGAGCAGTTCTTC.

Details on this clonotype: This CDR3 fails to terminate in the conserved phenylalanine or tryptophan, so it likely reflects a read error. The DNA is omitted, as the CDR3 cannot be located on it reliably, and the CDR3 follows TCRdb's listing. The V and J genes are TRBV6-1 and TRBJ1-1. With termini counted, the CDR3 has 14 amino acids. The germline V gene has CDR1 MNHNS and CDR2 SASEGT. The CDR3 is CARKKELVDTEAGV.

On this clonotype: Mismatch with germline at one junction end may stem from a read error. The CDR3 bases are TGTGCCACCACAACAGGGCGTATCACTGAGGCTTTCTTT. The encoded protein is CATTTGRITEAFF. The chain has TRBV19 and TRBJ1-1, with D tentatively TRBD1 (6 bases). This CDR3 contains 13 residues. Germline lookup yields CDR1 LNHDA and CDR2 SQIVND (reference sequence).

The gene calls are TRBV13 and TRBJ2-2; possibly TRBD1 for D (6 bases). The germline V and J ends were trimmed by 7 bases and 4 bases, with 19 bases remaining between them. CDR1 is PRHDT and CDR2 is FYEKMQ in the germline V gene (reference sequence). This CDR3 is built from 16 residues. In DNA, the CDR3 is TGTGCCAGCATCCCGGGCACAGGGAAAGGCACCGGGGAGCTGTTTTTT. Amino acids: CASIPGTGKGTGELFF.

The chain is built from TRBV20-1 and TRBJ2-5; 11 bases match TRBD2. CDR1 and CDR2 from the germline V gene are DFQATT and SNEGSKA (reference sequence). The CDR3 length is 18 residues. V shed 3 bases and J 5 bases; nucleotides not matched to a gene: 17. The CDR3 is CSASSRGPSGGPGETQYF. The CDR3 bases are TGCAGTGCTAGCAGCCGGGGACCTAGCGGGGGGCCGGGGGAGACCCAGTACTTC.

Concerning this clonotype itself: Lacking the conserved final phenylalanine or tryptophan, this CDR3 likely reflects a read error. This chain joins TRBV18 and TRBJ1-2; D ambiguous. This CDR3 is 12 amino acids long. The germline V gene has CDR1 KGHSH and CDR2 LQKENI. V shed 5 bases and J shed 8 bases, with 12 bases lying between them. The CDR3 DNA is TGTGCCAGCTCAAAGGGAGCGGAAGGCTACACCTTA. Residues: CASSKGAEGYTL.

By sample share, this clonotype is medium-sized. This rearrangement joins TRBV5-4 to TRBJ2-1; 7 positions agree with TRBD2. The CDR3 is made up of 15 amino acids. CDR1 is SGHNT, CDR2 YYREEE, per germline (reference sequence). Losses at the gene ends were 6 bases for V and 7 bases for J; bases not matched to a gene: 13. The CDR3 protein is CASTLPGPAGNEQFF. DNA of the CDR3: TGTGCCAGCACTCTTCCGGGGCCAGCGGGAAATGAGCAGTTCTTC.

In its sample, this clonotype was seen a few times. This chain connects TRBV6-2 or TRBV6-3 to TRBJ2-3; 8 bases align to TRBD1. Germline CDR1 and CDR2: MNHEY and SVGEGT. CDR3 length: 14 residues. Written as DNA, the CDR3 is TGTGGCAGTTACCGGGACAGGAGCACAGATACGCAGTATTTT. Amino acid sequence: CGSYRDRSTDTQYF.

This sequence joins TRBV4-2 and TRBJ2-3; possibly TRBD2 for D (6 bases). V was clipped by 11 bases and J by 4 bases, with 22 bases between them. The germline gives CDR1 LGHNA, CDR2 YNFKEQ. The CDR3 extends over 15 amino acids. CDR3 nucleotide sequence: TGTGCCCGCCGCCACGAGGGACCTAGCGCAGATACGCAGTATTTT. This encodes CARRHEGPSADTQYF.

In DNA, the CDR3 is TGTGCCAGCCCAGAGAGGACTAGCTACGAGCAGTACTTC. Protein sequence: CASPERTSYEQYF. This chain links TRBV14 with TRBJ2-7; the match to TRBD2 covers 7 bases. With 8 bases clipped from V and 3 bases from J, the junction kept 7 bases outside the gene matches. The germline V gene has CDR1 SGHDN and CDR2 FVKESK. The CDR3 runs to 13 residues.